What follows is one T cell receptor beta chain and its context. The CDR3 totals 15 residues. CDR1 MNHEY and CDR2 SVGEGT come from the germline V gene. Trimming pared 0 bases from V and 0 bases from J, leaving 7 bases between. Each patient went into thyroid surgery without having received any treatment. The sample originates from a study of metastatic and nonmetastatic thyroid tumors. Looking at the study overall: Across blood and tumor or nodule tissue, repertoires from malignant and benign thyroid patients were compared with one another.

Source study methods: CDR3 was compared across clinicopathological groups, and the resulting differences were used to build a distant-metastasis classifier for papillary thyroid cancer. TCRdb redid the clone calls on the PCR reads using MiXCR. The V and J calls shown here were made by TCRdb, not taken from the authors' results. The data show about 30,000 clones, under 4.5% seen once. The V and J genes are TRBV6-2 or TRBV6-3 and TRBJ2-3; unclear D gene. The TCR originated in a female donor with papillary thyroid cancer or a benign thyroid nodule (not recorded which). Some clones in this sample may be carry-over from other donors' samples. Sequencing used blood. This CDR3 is CASSYSNPSTDTQYF. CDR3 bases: TGTGCCAGCAGTTACTCGAACCCAAGCACAGATACGCAGTATTTT.